This T cell receptor (beta chain) appears in the sequencing data of a study of human thymus T cells. Study results and limitations: Among thymic and blood repertoires, usage of V and J genes appeared biased.

Germline V CDR1 and CDR2: SGHTA, FQGNSA. The CDR3 length is 14 residues. Trimming left V 2 bases short and J 5 bases short, with 10 bases between. About this clone: Its cognate antigen is unknown.

Genomic DNA was extracted from every available blood leukocyte. Clones were sequenced by immunoSEQ multiplex PCR, and TCRdb holds only the in-frame ones, with some missing. The sample shows tens of thousands of clones, about 93% of them seen only once. The rearrangement links TRBV7-2 to TRBJ1-5; D is undetermined. The TCR sequence derives from a boy younger than two with a congenital heart defect but otherwise immunologically healthy. The specimen sequenced was blood. CDR3 protein: CASSLNGNHQPQHF. In DNA form, the CDR3 reads TGTGCCAGCAGCTTAAACGGGAACCATCAGCCCCAGCATTTT.